Presented here are 7 T cell receptor beta chains from one specimen sequenced in a study of T cells in Graves' hyperthyroidism and ophthalmopathy. TCR beta CDR3 regions were amplified from RNA. HTBI primers were used for first-round RT-PCR of the TCR CDR3. A single record per CDR3 protein comes from TCRdb applying MiXCR to the multiplex PCR reads. The profile shows some 770,000 distinct CDR3 sequences, 15% to 20% of them singletons. The specimen sequenced was blood. The receptors were sampled from a man younger than 30 with Graves' hyperthyroidism.

This clonotype was picked up many times. The chain uses TRBV30 and TRBJ2-1, with 7 bases identical to TRBD1. Germline V CDR1 and CDR2: GTSNPN, SVGIG (reference sequence). V lost 3 bases to trimming and J lost 0 bases; unmatched junction nucleotides: 2. This CDR3 is 14 amino acids long. CDR3 protein: CAWRRQGSYNEQFF. The DNA for the CDR3 is TGTGCCTGGAGGCGACAGGGCTCCTACAATGAGCAGTTCTTC.

This clonotype was found many times. This sequence joins TRBV12-3 or TRBV12-4 and TRBJ1-3, with D unresolved. CDR3 size: 15 residues. V lost 6 bases and J 4 bases, leaving 16 bases between the germline ends. CDR3 sequence: CASRPLTGSGNTIYF. The DNA for the CDR3 is TGTGCCAGCAGGCCCCTGACGGGGTCGGGAAACACCATATATTTT.

The genes are TRBV24-1 and TRBJ1-1; no firm D call. Germline values: CDR1 KGHDR, CDR2 SFDVKD. The CDR3 contains 12 residues. V was shortened by 4 bases and J by 8 bases, with 10 bases between the two germline ends. The CDR3 loop reads CATSEGDGEAFF. The CDR3 DNA sequence: TGTGCCACCAGTGAGGGCGACGGAGAAGCTTTCTTT.

This clonotype was seen repeatedly, ten times or more. J is TRBJ2-1 and V is TRBV2; 10 nucleotides agree with TRBD2. V lost 10 bases to trimming and J lost 10 bases; unmatched junction nucleotides: 16. CDR1 and CDR2 from the germline V gene are SNHLY and FYNNEI. This CDR3 has 15 residues. This CDR3 reads CATPPTSGLNIEQFF. The CDR3 DNA reads as TGTGCCACTCCCCCGACTAGCGGGCTTAATATAGAGCAGTTCTTC.

This clonotype was seen at least ten times. The chain is built from TRBV5-8 and TRBJ2-7, with D possibly TRBD2 on 6 matching bases. The V end lost 0 bases, the J end lost 4 bases, and 11 bases lay between the germline ends. This CDR3 comprises 14 residues. CDR1 is SGHTS and CDR2 is YDEGEE in the germline V gene. The DNA for the CDR3 is TGTGCCAGCAGCTTGGAGGCAGGGAGGTACGAGCAGTACTTC. Encoded protein: CASSLEAGRYEQYF.

This clonotype was counted many times. DNA of the CDR3: TGTGCCAGCACACCAGCGGGAGGGCCGGGGTACGAGCAGTACTTC. Translated, it gives CASTPAGGPGYEQYF. V is TRBV28 and J is TRBJ2-7; 10 nucleotides align to TRBD2. CDR3 length: 15 residues. V gave up 7 bases and J gave up 4 bases; unmatched junction bases: 10. Germline lookup yields CDR1 MDHEN and CDR2 SYDVKM.

The gene calls are TRBV28 and TRBJ2-7; 8 nucleotides match TRBD1. The CDR3 loop spans 14 amino acids. Germline V gene sequence: CDR1 MDHEN, CDR2 SYDVKM. J gave up 7 bases and V 6 bases, and 11 bases lay outside the gene matches. The CDR3 is CASSSLGQAPEQYF. The CDR3 region has the DNA TGTGCCAGCAGCTCCCTGGGACAGGCTCCTGAGCAGTACTTC.